This passage covers 24 T cell receptor beta chains from one sample sequenced in a study of control samples from healthy donors and cancer patients. TCRdb keeps only in-frame clones here, not all; method: immunoSEQ multiplex PCR. Among 78,000 or so clones listed, 84% were seen once. Material for sequencing was blood. These receptor sequences come from a man in his fifties in good health.

The CDR3 region has the DNA TGTGCCAGTAGTATAGATCGACAGGCCAGCGAGCAGTTCTTC. This translates into CASSIDRQASEQFF. The gene calls are TRBV19 and TRBJ2-1, with a possible D match to TRBD1 (6 bases). With 0 bases removed from V and 10 bases from J, the gap between germline ends came to 13 bases. Germline lookup yields CDR1 LNHDA and CDR2 SQIVND (reference sequence). The CDR3 length is 14 residues.

This clone appeared once. The chain combines TRBV6-5 with TRBJ1-1, with D hard to call. The V gene lost 0 bases and the J gene lost 1 base, with 3 bases spanning the gap. This CDR3 has 13 amino acids. From germline, CDR1 is MNHEY and CDR2 SVGAGI. This CDR3 reads CASSYSTNTEAFF. As DNA, the CDR3 is TGTGCCAGCAGTTACTCGACGAACACTGAAGCTTTCTTT.

This sequence joins TRBV5-1 and TRBJ1-5; possibly TRBD1 for D (6 bases). V was shortened by 0 bases and J by 6 bases, with 7 bases between the two germline ends. The CDR3 consists of 13 residues. CDR1 is SGHRS and CDR2 is YFSETQ in the germline V gene. CDR3 bases: TGCGCCAGCAGCTTGGAGGGGGGTCAGCCCCAGCATTTT. Translating it yields CASSLEGGQPQHF.

The chain joins TRBV5-1 to TRBJ2-1; no clear D. This CDR3 is built from 11 residues. The germline CDR1 and CDR2 sequences are SGHRS and YFSETQ. Trimming took off 2 bases at V and 6 bases at J, with 3 bases between the two ends. CDR3 region: CASSFSNEQFF. The CDR3 region has the DNA TGCGCCAGCAGCTTCTCCAATGAGCAGTTCTTC.

This rearrangement joins TRBV6-4 to TRBJ1-6, with 7 positions matching TRBD1. Trimming cost V 6 bases and J 5 bases; bases outside gene matches: 16. The V gene's germline CDR1 is MRHNA and CDR2 SNTAGT. The length of the CDR3 is 18 residues. Written as DNA, the CDR3 is TGTGCCAGCAGCGGGGGGATTCGGACAGGCCCCAATAATTCACCCCTCCACTTT. Translation: CASSGGIRTGPNNSPLHF.

The V and J genes are TRBV7-9 and TRBJ1-2; 10 bases align to TRBD1. Germline V gene lookup returns CDR1 SEHNR and CDR2 FQNEAQ (reference sequence). This CDR3 is built from 15 residues. V was pared by 5 bases and J by 5 bases, with 8 bases of the junction left unmatched. CDR3 sequence reads: CASSPGQGEGYGYTF. In DNA, the CDR3 is TGTGCCAGCAGCCCAGGACAGGGGGAAGGGTATGGCTACACCTTC. Looking up the rest from reference TRBV7-9 and TRBJ1-2 gives the full variable domain: DTGVSQNPRHKITKRGQNVTFRCDPISEHNRLYWYRQTLGQGPEFLTYFQNEAQLEKSRLLSDRFSAERPKGSFSTLEIQRTEQGDSAMYLCASSPGQGEGYGYTFGSGTRLTVV.

The gene calls are TRBV5-1 and TRBJ2-7, with 11 nucleotides matching TRBD1. Germline lookup yields CDR1 SGHRS and CDR2 YFSETQ. The CDR3 runs 14 residues. V shed 3 bases, J shed 3 bases, and the junction held 2 bases outside the gene matches. CDR3 protein: CASSYGTGGYEQYF. CDR3 bases: TGCGCCAGCAGCTACGGGACAGGGGGCTACGAGCAGTACTTC.

The V call is TRBV5-1, the J call TRBJ2-1; D may be TRBD1 (8 bases). The CDR3 runs to 15 residues. The germline CDR1 and CDR2 sequences are SGHRS and YFSETQ. V was cut by 3 bases and J by 5 bases, with 15 bases left in between. CDR3 in DNA: TGCGCCAGCAGCTGGACAGGGAGGGAAAACAATGAGCAGTTCTTC. Its translation: CASSWTGRENNEQFF.

The chain has TRBV7-9 and TRBJ2-1, with 14 bases aligning to TRBD2. With V trimmed by 7 bases and J by 7 bases, 9 bases remained unmatched. Germline lookup yields CDR1 SEHNR and CDR2 FQNEAQ (reference sequence). This CDR3 region has 16 residues. In DNA form, the CDR3 reads TGTGCCAGCACCAATTCGGGACTAGCGGGAGTAAATGAGCAGTTCTTC. Protein: CASTNSGLAGVNEQFF.

The chain carries TRBV12-3 or TRBV12-4 and TRBJ2-1, with TRBD2 identical over 11 bases. CDR3 length equals 13 residues. J gave up 13 bases and V 5 bases, and 7 bases lay outside the gene matches. CDR3 region: CASSPRLAGYQFF. CDR3 in DNA: TGTGCCAGCAGTCCTCGACTAGCGGGATACCAGTTCTTC.

V and J are TRBV9 and TRBJ2-3, with TRBD1 matching 7 bases. V lost 3 bases, J lost 2 bases, and 3 bases stayed unmatched. The CDR3 loop spans 14 amino acids. Germline loops: CDR1 SGDLS, CDR2 YYNGEE. CDR3 DNA: TGTGCCAGCAGCGCGACAGGGCCCACAGATACGCAGTATTTT. Translating it yields CASSATGPTDTQYF.

This chain uses TRBV19 with TRBJ1-2; D remains ambiguous. V was clipped by 3 bases and J by 6 bases, with 5 bases between them. The CDR3 is made up of 11 amino acids. CDR1 and CDR2 (germline): LNHDA, SQIVND (reference sequence). The CDR3 DNA follows: TGTGCCAGTAGTATGGGTGATGGCTACACCTTC. Amino acids: CASSMGDGYTF.

V gene TRBV2 combines with J gene TRBJ2-3; 7 bases map to TRBD1. From germline, CDR1 is SNHLY and CDR2 FYNNEI. V lost 0 bases to trimming and J lost 2 bases; unmatched junction nucleotides: 2. This CDR3 has 15 amino acids. The CDR3: CASSEAGTVTDTQYF. DNA of the CDR3: TGTGCCAGCAGTGAAGCTGGGACAGTCACAGATACGCAGTATTTT.

The CDR3 sequence: CASSSGTSKNIQYF. CDR3 coding DNA: TGTGCCAGCTCATCAGGGACTAGTAAAAACATTCAGTACTTC. V is TRBV18 and J is TRBJ2-4, with 8 nucleotides matching TRBD2. V lost 5 bases, J lost 4 bases, and 4 bases stayed unmatched. The CDR3 length is 14 residues. CDR1 is KGHSH, CDR2 LQKENI, per germline.

The V and J genes are TRBV6-6 and TRBJ1-4; D ambiguous. The germline V and J ends were trimmed by 6 bases and 0 bases, with 8 bases remaining between them. This CDR3 comprises 14 residues. Germline CDR1 MNHNY, CDR2 SVGAGI (reference sequence). CDR3 nucleotides: TGTGCCAGCAGCGAGAGCCCAACTAATGAAAAACTGTTTTTT. Encoded protein: CASSESPTNEKLFF.

The chain links TRBV12-3 or TRBV12-4 to TRBJ1-5; TRBD1 might be the D (6 bases). Trimming removed 8 bases at V and 0 bases at J, with 8 bases between. The CDR3 totals 13 residues. The CDR3 bases are TGTGCCAGCTCAGGGGATAGCAATCAGCCCCAGCATTTT. Translation gives CASSGDSNQPQHF.

Concerning this clone: The germline gene is not matched at one end of the junction; a read error may be the cause. The V gene is TRBV11-3, the J gene TRBJ1-3, with D unclear. From germline, CDR1 is SGHNT and CDR2 YENEEA. This CDR3 spans 13 amino acids. The CDR3 is CASSLDSGNTIYF. The CDR3 DNA reads TGTGCCAGCAGCCTAGACTCTGGAAACACCATATATTTT.

This clone occurred a few times. The V call is TRBV28, the J call TRBJ1-2; a weak D match, TRBD1 (5 bases). Germline V CDR1 and CDR2: MDHEN, SYDVKM. V lost 5 bases, J lost 9 bases, and 10 bases lay in between. CDR3 length: 11 residues. CDR3 amino acids: CASSIQGRYTF. The CDR3 nucleotides are TGTGCCAGCAGTATTCAGGGTCGCTACACCTTC.

This clone was seen just once. V is TRBV5-4 and J is TRBJ1-2; D remains unclear. Germline values: CDR1 SGHNT, CDR2 YYREEE (reference sequence). The CDR3 contains 14 residues. V dropped 7 bases and J dropped 4 bases, with 17 bases sitting between them. CDR3: CASSTWGSGYGYTF. The CDR3 region has the DNA TGTGCCAGCTCCACGTGGGGTTCGGGCTATGGCTACACCTTC.

The V call is TRBV18, the J call TRBJ1-1; 7 nucleotides match TRBD1. Trimming took 6 bases from V and 0 from J; bases not matched to a gene: 4. This CDR3 is built from 14 residues. Germline-derived CDR1 and CDR2 are KGHSH and LQKENI. CDR3 coding DNA: TGTGCCAGCTCGCAAGGGGGCATGAACACTGAAGCTTTCTTT. This encodes CASSQGGMNTEAFF. The complete variable domain, with remaining parts taken from reference TRBV18 and TRBJ1-1, reads NAGVMQNPRHLVRRRGQEARLRCSPMKGHSHVYWYRQLPEEGLKFMVYLQKENIIDESGMPKERFSAEFPKEGPSILRIQQVVRGDSAAYFCASSQGGMNTEAFFGQGTRLTVV.

The V call is TRBV5-5, the J call TRBJ1-2; weak D call: TRBD1 (6 bases). CDR1 and CDR2 from the germline V gene are SGHKS and YYEKEE (reference sequence). The CDR3 is made up of 16 amino acids. Trimming removed 6 bases at V and 1 base at J, with 19 bases between. The CDR3 protein is CASKLGADRFNYGYTF. CDR3 DNA sequence: TGTGCCAGCAAACTGGGGGCCGACAGGTTTAACTATGGCTACACCTTC.

The chain joins TRBV10-1 to TRBJ1-6; D unclear. Trimming took off 11 bases at V and 8 bases at J, with 16 bases between the two ends. This CDR3 comprises 13 residues. Germline V lookup: CDR1 WNHNN, CDR2 SYGVQD (reference sequence). The chain's CDR3 is CAPDGTADSPLHF. The DNA for the CDR3 is TGCGCCCCCGACGGCACAGCCGATTCACCCCTCCACTTT.

The V gene is TRBV19, the J gene TRBJ2-7; D perhaps matches TRBD1 (5 bases). This CDR3 contains 13 residues. The germline V gene encodes CDR1 LNHDA and CDR2 SQIVND (reference sequence). Trimming removed 1 base at V and 3 bases at J, with 7 bases between. DNA of the CDR3: TGTGCCAGTAGTATAGGACAGCTCTACGAGCAGTACTTC. Protein sequence: CASSIGQLYEQYF. Looking up the rest from reference TRBV19 and TRBJ2-7 gives the full variable domain: DGGITQSPKYLFRKEGQNVTLSCEQNLNHDAMYWYRQDPGQGLRLIYYSQIVNDFQKGDIAEGYSVSREKKESFPLTVTSAQKNPTAFYLCASSIGQLYEQYFGPGTRLTVT.

This chain joins TRBV11-3 and TRBJ1-1; no clear D. The V end was cut by 3 bases, the J end by 3 bases, with 2 bases between. Germline V gives CDR1 SGHNT, CDR2 YENEEA. There are 11 residues in the CDR3. The CDR3 protein is CASSFDTEAFF. The CDR3 DNA reads as TGTGCCAGCAGCTTTGACACTGAAGCTTTCTTT.